Following are 18 T cell receptor beta chains from one sample sequenced in a study of EBV T-cell therapy then PD-1 blockade in nasopharyngeal carcinoma. For these TCRs, the target antigens are not known. Repertoires were generated with immunoSEQ multiplex PCR, while TCRdb's copy carries only in-frame clones and drops some. In the table there are fewer than 25,000 clones, about 86% of which are singletons. The time point here: 266 days after commencement of treatment, after nivolumab therapy. Treatment defined: AdE1-LMPpoly-expanded autologous EBV-specific T-cell therapy followed by anti-PD-1 nivolumab. Material: CD8+ T cells from blood, obtained around day 270 from a patient whose treatment included autologous EBV-specific T cells and nivolumab. Receptors originate from a man aged 35 to 55 with nasopharyngeal carcinoma.

The chain carries TRBV9 and TRBJ2-3; D could derive from TRBD1 or TRBD2 (6 bases each). Trimming removed 2 bases from V and 2 bases from J, with 12 bases in between. CDR3 length: 15 residues. Germline V lookup: CDR1 SGDLS, CDR2 YYNGEE. The CDR3 bases are TGTGCCAGCAGCGTGGAGGGGGTGACCACAGATACGCAGTATTTT. This encodes CASSVEGVTTDTQYF.

This chain uses TRBV7-6 with TRBJ1-2, with a tentative D call TRBD1 (5 bases). V was pared by 5 bases and J by 5 bases, with 18 bases between. Germline CDR1 reads SGHVS; CDR2 reads FNYEAQ. This CDR3 has 15 residues. CDR3 loop: CASSLKPQDKYGYTF. The CDR3 region has the DNA TGTGCCAGCAGCCTCAAGCCACAGGACAAATATGGCTACACCTTC.

In nucleotides, the CDR3 is TGCGCCAGCAGCACGGGACAGGGGTTATCCTATGGCTACACCTTC. Amino acid sequence: CASSTGQGLSYGYTF. The gene calls are TRBV5-1 and TRBJ1-2; 10 nucleotides line up with TRBD1. Germline V gene data show CDR1 as SGHRS and CDR2 as YFSETQ. V was clipped by 4 bases and J by 4 bases; unmatched bases: 7. This CDR3 contains 15 residues.

The chain links TRBV6-2 or TRBV6-3 to TRBJ2-7, with D perhaps matching TRBD2 (7 bases). Between the trimmed V and J ends, which lost 2 bases and 1 base, there was a span of 15 bases. This CDR3 comprises 16 residues. Germline V gives CDR1 MNHEY, CDR2 SVGEGT. The CDR3 sequence is CASSYTPGGPSYEQYF. The CDR3 DNA reads as TGTGCCAGCAGTTACACCCCGGGGGGCCCTTCCTACGAGCAGTACTTC.

The chain has TRBV23-1 and TRBJ2-3; 7 bases are a match to TRBD1. TRBV23-1 is flagged as an ORF with uncertain function. The CDR3 covers 18 residues. The ends lost 1 base at V and 0 bases at J; junction bases unmatched: 10. Written as DNA, the CDR3 is TGCGCCAGCAGTCAATTAACAGGGGCTACAACTAGCACAGATACGCAGTATTTT. This sequence encodes CASSQLTGATTSTDTQYF.

The J gene is TRBJ2-1, the V gene TRBV7-3; possibly TRBD1 or TRBD2 for D (7 bases each). The CDR3 runs 16 residues. V shed 6 bases and J shed 2 bases, with 17 bases lying between them. Germline assignment: CDR1 SGHTA and CDR2 FQGTGA. The CDR3 protein is CASRPTTGRAYNEQFF. CDR3 coding DNA: TGTGCCAGCAGGCCAACGACAGGGAGGGCCTACAATGAGCAGTTCTTC. Variable domain in full (rest from reference TRBV7-3 and TRBJ2-1): GAGVSQTPSNKVTEKGKYVELRCDPISGHTALYWYRQSLGQGPEFLIYFQGTGAADDSGLPNDRFFAVRPEGSVSTLKIQRTERGDSAVYLCASRPTTGRAYNEQFFGPGTRLTVL.

The chain has TRBV4-2 and TRBJ1-4, with D possibly TRBD1 on 6 matching bases. Deletions cut 1 base from V and 4 bases from J, with 13 bases between. The length of the CDR3 is 16 residues. Per the germline V gene, CDR1 is LGHNA and CDR2 is YNFKEQ. CDR3 in DNA: TGTGCCAGCAGCCAAGGGACCGGACAGAATAATGAAAAACTGTTTTTT. Residues: CASSQGTGQNNEKLFF.

The rearrangement uses TRBV6-4 and TRBJ2-3; 8 positions match TRBD1. The CDR3 extends over 15 amino acids. Germline loops: CDR1 MRHNA, CDR2 SNTAGT. V dropped 6 bases and J dropped 3; count of bases not matched to a gene: 8. CDR3 bases: TGTGCCAGCAGCGACACAGGGGGTGGTACAGATACGCAGTATTTT. It specifies CASSDTGGGTDTQYF.

The J gene is TRBJ2-1, the V gene TRBV4-3; the match to TRBD1 covers 8 bases. The CDR3 runs 15 residues. CDR1 LGHNA and CDR2 YSLEER come from the germline V gene. Losses at the gene ends were 3 bases for V and 7 bases for J; bases not matched to a gene: 8. CDR3 DNA sequence: TGCGCCAGCAGCCATGGGGAACAGGGGGTAAATGAGCAGTTCTTC. It yields the protein CASSHGEQGVNEQFF.

Notes on this clone: This specimen includes other DNA sequences encoding the same CDR3. The gene calls are TRBV5-6 and TRBJ2-7; D call uncertain. V gave up 0 bases and J gave up 6 bases, with 4 bases separating them. This CDR3 spans 11 amino acids. Germline V CDR1 and CDR2: SGHDT, YYEEEE. The CDR3 nucleotides are TGTGCCAGCAGCTTGGGGGGCGAGCAGTACTTC. This encodes CASSLGGEQYF.

V and J are TRBV4-3 and TRBJ2-7; no clear D. This CDR3 comprises 17 residues. The germline V and J ends were trimmed by 0 bases and 1 base, with 16 bases remaining between them. CDR1 is LGHNA and CDR2 is YSLEER in the germline V gene. CDR3 sequence: CASSQDLYTRRSYEQYF. The CDR3, as DNA: TGCGCCAGCAGCCAAGATCTTTACACGAGAAGGTCCTACGAGCAGTACTTC.

This chain uses TRBV13 with TRBJ2-3, with D perhaps TRBD2 (7 bases). Per the germline V gene, CDR1 is PRHDT and CDR2 is FYEKMQ (reference sequence). There are 15 residues in the CDR3. V was pared by 5 bases and J by 4 bases, with 16 bases between. CDR3 nucleotide sequence: TGTGCCAGCAGCCCCGGGGGCGGGGGTTCAGATACGCAGTATTTT. Amino acid sequence: CASSPGGGGSDTQYF.

V is TRBV27 and J is TRBJ2-3; TRBD2 aligns across 7 bases. CDR3 length equals 17 residues. V lost 7 bases to trimming and J lost 5 bases; unmatched junction nucleotides: 18. Germline-derived CDR1 and CDR2 are MNHEY and SMNVEV (reference sequence). The DNA of the CDR3 is TGTGCCAGCAATCCGGGGAGGGGTCGTCTAACCCAAGATACGCAGTATTTT. Amino acid sequence: CASNPGRGRLTQDTQYF.

The chain recombines TRBV19 with TRBJ2-2; TRBD1 agrees at 9 bases. Germline loops: CDR1 LNHDA, CDR2 SQIVND (reference sequence). Trimming removed 5 bases from V and 5 bases from J; junction bases left unmatched: 3. This CDR3 is 14 amino acids long. This CDR3 is CASSDGTGTGELFF. CDR3 bases: TGTGCCAGTAGTGATGGGACAGGGACCGGGGAGCTGTTTTTT.

A remark on this clone: This may be a read error: a much more frequent sequence differs by one nucleotide. Distinct nucleotide sequences in the sample also encode this CDR3. The chain recombines TRBV5-6 with TRBJ2-7; no clear D. Germline V gives CDR1 SGHDT, CDR2 YYEEEE. V shed 0 bases and J shed 6 bases, with 4 bases lying between them. The CDR3 spans 11 residues. CDR3 loop: CASSLGGEQYF. For the CDR3, the DNA is TGTGCCAGCAGCTTGGGAGGCGAGCAGTACTTC. The full variable domain, with the rest looked up from reference TRBV5-6 and TRBJ2-7, is DAGVTQSPTHLIKTRGQQVTLRCSPKSGHDTVSWYQQALGQGPQFIFQYYEEEERQRGNFPDRFSGHQFPNYSSELNVNALLLGDSALYLCASSLGGEQYFGPGTRLTVT.

The J gene is TRBJ1-2, the V gene TRBV5-1; tentatively, D is TRBD1 (5 bases). V was cut by 3 bases and J by 8 bases, with 20 bases left in between. The germline CDR1 and CDR2 sequences are SGHRS and YFSETQ. The CDR3 loop spans 15 amino acids. The CDR3 DNA sequence: TGCGCCAGCAGCTCCCCCAGGGAGGGTGCGAAAGGCTACACCTTC. Protein product: CASSSPREGAKGYTF.

The genes are TRBV7-9 and TRBJ2-1; D is perhaps TRBD1 or TRBD2 (5 bases each). Trimming pared 4 bases from V and 6 bases from J, leaving 7 bases between. The CDR3 has 12 residues. From germline, CDR1 is SEHNR and CDR2 FQNEAQ (reference sequence). This CDR3 is CASSWGSNEQFF. In nucleotides, the CDR3 is TGTGCCAGCAGCTGGGGGTCCAATGAGCAGTTCTTC.

The CDR3 bases are TGTGCCAGCAGCTCAGGAGCGCTAGGGGAGACCCAGTACTTC. Protein sequence: CASSSGALGETQYF. V gene TRBV7-3 combines with J gene TRBJ2-5; D ambiguous. The CDR3 runs to 14 residues. Germline V gene lookup returns CDR1 SGHTA and CDR2 FQGTGA. V lost 4 bases to trimming and J lost 5 bases, with 14 bases between them.